These 31 T cell receptor beta chains were all obtained from the same sample, sequenced in a study of regulatory T cells in long-lasting Graves disease. Through Arm-PCR of CDR3 regions and iRepertoire HTBI primers, TCR beta libraries were built. One entry per CDR3 protein, called by TCRdb with MiXCR from the multiplex PCR reads. The repertoire holds about 470,000 distinct CDR3 sequences, with under 20% as singletons. The sample's time point: newly diagnosed GD, antithyroid drugs for less than 3 months. TCR sequences were obtained from RNA taken from PBMCs. This same sample was also taken into another study, of T cells in Graves' hyperthyroidism and ophthalmopathy.

The specimen was peripheral blood mononuclear cells (PBMCs), collected at new diagnosis, from a patient treated with antithyroid drugs. Source of these receptors: a man in his forties with Graves disease.

This clonotype was picked up many times. The chain uses TRBV5-1 and TRBJ2-1, with D possibly matching TRBD2 (5 bases). This CDR3 is 15 amino acids long. The germline gives CDR1 SGHRS, CDR2 YFSETQ. Trimming left V 1 base short and J 6 bases short, with 14 bases between. The DNA of the CDR3 is TGCGCCAGCAGCTTGTCGAAAACTAGGCGCAATGAGCAGTTCTTC. It translates to CASSLSKTRRNEQFF.

There are many counts of this clonotype. This chain's CDR3 is CASSYSISDRVNTEAFF. The DNA for the CDR3 is TGTGCCAGCAGTTACTCGATAAGCGACAGGGTGAACACTGAAGCTTTCTTT. The rearrangement uses TRBV6-2 or TRBV6-3 and TRBJ1-1; 7 bases line up with TRBD1. Germline V lookup: CDR1 MNHEY, CDR2 SVGEGT. The V segment lost 0 bases and the J segment 0 bases; nucleotides outside the gene matches: 7. This CDR3 contains 17 residues.

This clonotype was detected a few times. J is TRBJ1-2 and V is TRBV20-1; no definite D call. The CDR3 sequence is 13 residues long. The germline V gene encodes CDR1 DFQATT and CDR2 SNEGSKA (reference sequence). V was clipped by 8 bases and J by 2 bases, with 15 bases between them. The CDR3 spells CSTFVDGNYGYTF. CDR3 bases: TGCAGTACATTCGTGGACGGAAACTATGGCTACACCTTC.

This clonotype was picked up many times. The rearrangement joins TRBV3-1 to TRBJ2-2, with a possible D match to TRBD2 (5 bases). The ends were cut back, 2 bases at V and 4 bases at J, with 5 bases in the middle. Germline loops: CDR1 LGHDT, CDR2 YNNKEL (reference sequence). CDR3 length equals 13 residues. The CDR3 reads CASSQSGTGELFF. The CDR3 nucleotides read TGTGCCAGCAGCCAAAGCGGCACCGGGGAGCTGTTTTTT. Full variable domain (rest looked up from reference TRBV3-1 and TRBJ2-2): DTAVSQTPKYLVTQMGNDKSIKCEQNLGHDTMYWYKQDSKKFLKIMFSYNNKELIINETVPNRFSPKSPDKAHLNLHINSLELGDSAVYFCASSQSGTGELFFGEGSRLTVL.

The chain joins TRBV24-1 to TRBJ2-3; D is undetermined. Trimming took 8 bases from V and 5 from J, leaving 10 bases between them. This CDR3 is 12 amino acids long. The germline gives CDR1 KGHDR, CDR2 SFDVKD. The CDR3 loop reads CATNDVGDTQYF. The CDR3 DNA follows: TGTGCCACCAATGACGTAGGAGATACGCAGTATTTT.

Many counts were recorded for this clonotype. CDR3 in amino acids: CASTLSGSYNEQFF. Here the CDR3 DNA reads TGTGCCAGTACCTTGAGCGGCTCCTACAATGAGCAGTTCTTC. The gene calls are TRBV19 and TRBJ2-1; a possible D gene is TRBD2 (5 bases). CDR1 is LNHDA, CDR2 SQIVND, per germline (reference sequence). Trimming shortened V by 7 bases and J by 0 bases, and 10 bases separated the two germline ends. The CDR3 loop spans 14 amino acids. The variable domain in full, with the rest retrieved from reference TRBV19 and TRBJ2-1, is DGGITQSPKYLFRKEGQNVTLSCEQNLNHDAMYWYRQDPGQGLRLIYYSQIVNDFQKGDIAEGYSVSREKKESFPLTVTSAQKNPTAFYLCASTLSGSYNEQFFGPGTRLTVL.

This clonotype was detected many times. The chain joins TRBV3-1 to TRBJ1-2, with a weak D call TRBD1 (5 bases). Trimming pared 1 base from V and 6 bases from J, leaving 18 bases between. The CDR3 is made up of 16 amino acids. The germline gives CDR1 LGHDT, CDR2 YNNKEL (reference sequence). The CDR3 coding sequence is TGTGCCAGCAGCCAAGTGTGGGCGGGGGGATTACATGGCTACACCTTC. This encodes CASSQVWAGGLHGYTF.

The chain joins TRBV11-2 to TRBJ1-3; TRBD1 matches at 8 bases. This CDR3 is 16 amino acids long. V lost 3 bases, J lost 1 base, and 5 bases stayed unmatched. Germline CDR1 is SGHAT and CDR2 is FQNNGV. The CDR3 bases are TGTGCCAGCAGCTTTCAGGGGGCACCGTCTGGAAACACCATATATTTT. It encodes CASSFQGAPSGNTIYF.

This sequence joins TRBV29-1 and TRBJ2-1; D is unresolved. The DNA end is more similar to TRBJ2-5, so the J call may be wrong. Germline CDR1 reads SQVTM; CDR2 reads ANQGSEA. The CDR3 is made up of 13 amino acids. The CDR3 region is CSVVFRAQETQYF. Here the CDR3 DNA reads TGCAGCGTTGTTTTTCGAGCCCAAGAGACCCAGTACTTC.

This sequence joins TRBV10-3 and TRBJ2-7; TRBD2 matches at 8 bases. Unmatched junction bases numbered 8, after V lost 0 bases and J lost 4 bases. The germline V gene encodes CDR1 ENHRY and CDR2 SYGVKD. The CDR3 contains 16 residues. CDR3 bases: TGTGCCATCAGTGAGTCGAGCGGGGGCAGGTGGTACGAGCAGTACTTC. It specifies CAISESSGGRWYEQYF.

This clonotype was seen many times. The chain combines TRBV6-9 with TRBJ2-5, with D perhaps assigned TRBD1 or TRBD2 (5 bases each). V shed 4 bases and J shed 4 bases, with 19 bases lying between them. This CDR3 has 16 residues. The V gene's germline CDR1 is MNHGY and CDR2 SVAAGI. The CDR3 loop reads CASSLAVEGDGETQYF. CDR3 DNA: TGTGCCAGCAGTTTGGCGGTAGAAGGGGACGGAGAGACCCAGTACTTC.

The V gene is TRBV20-1, the J gene TRBJ2-5, with 8 bases lining up with TRBD2. J lost 4 bases, V lost 2 bases, and 9 bases had no gene match. The CDR3 consists of 15 residues. Germline loops: CDR1 DFQATT, CDR2 SNEGSKA (reference sequence). The CDR3 DNA is TGCAGTGCTAGACCAAGCGGGAGCTGGGCAGAGACCCAGTACTTC. This translates into CSARPSGSWAETQYF.

Ten or more counts support this clonotype. This rearrangement joins TRBV2 to TRBJ1-1; D remains unclear. Germline CDR1 and CDR2: SNHLY and FYNNEI. V lost 7 bases to trimming and J lost 0 bases, with 9 bases between them. The CDR3 runs to 13 residues. The CDR3 loop reads CASKRDMNTEAFF. CDR3 DNA: TGTGCCAGCAAACGGGATATGAACACTGAAGCTTTCTTT.

The chain has TRBV14 and TRBJ1-1; D is possibly TRBD1 (6 bases). The germline V and J ends were trimmed by 3 bases and 1 base, with 9 bases remaining between them. The CDR3 has 14 amino acids. Germline lookup yields CDR1 SGHDN and CDR2 FVKESK. The CDR3 is CASSQAGANTEAFF. CDR3 in DNA: TGTGCCAGCAGCCAGGCAGGGGCGAACACTGAAGCTTTCTTT. The whole variable domain, filled in from reference TRBV14 and TRBJ1-1, reads EAGVTQFPSHSVIEKGQTVTLRCDPISGHDNLYWYRRVMGKEIKFLLHFVKESKQDESGMPNNRFLAERTGGTYSTLKVQPAELEDSGVYFCASSQAGANTEAFFGQGTRLTVV.

This clonotype has just a few counts. The chain employs TRBV7-9 and TRBJ2-1, with 13 bases aligning to TRBD2. This CDR3 spans 17 amino acids. V lost 4 bases to trimming and J lost 14 bases; unmatched junction nucleotides: 17. CDR1 is SEHNR, CDR2 FQNEAQ, per germline (reference sequence). The CDR3 loop reads CASSSSPGLAGQMSKFF. The CDR3 nucleotides read TGTGCCAGCAGCTCAAGCCCGGGACTAGCGGGACAAATGAGCAAGTTCTTC.

The chain couples TRBV12-3 or TRBV12-4 to TRBJ2-2; D not resolved. Trimming took 5 bases from V and 7 from J, leaving 8 bases between them. CDR3 length: 12 residues. CDR3 nucleotide sequence: TGTGCCAGCAGTCGGTTTGGCGGGGAGCTGTTTTTT. Amino acids: CASSRFGGELFF.

This clonotype was observed at least ten times. The chain carries TRBV30 and TRBJ1-1; D unresolved. The CDR3 has 13 amino acids. V was cut by 0 bases and J by 1 base, with 6 bases left in between. Germline V gene sequence: CDR1 GTSNPN, CDR2 SVGIG (reference sequence). The CDR3 spells CAWSVRGNTEAFF. The CDR3 bases are TGTGCCTGGAGTGTACGGGGGAACACTGAAGCTTTCTTT.

This clonotype has at least ten counts. The rearrangement links TRBV2 to TRBJ2-2; D is undetermined. This CDR3 comprises 14 residues. Germline CDR1 SNHLY, CDR2 FYNNEI. Trimming stripped 5 bases from V and 1 base from J, with 8 bases between. The CDR3 nucleotides are TGTGCCAGCAGTCTCCTAGTGAACACCGGGGAGCTGTTTTTT. Translating gives CASSLLVNTGELFF.

This clonotype was recorded at least ten times. The rearrangement links TRBV6-2 or TRBV6-3 to TRBJ2-1; 14 nucleotides align to TRBD2. CDR1 and CDR2 (germline): MNHEY, SVGEGT. This CDR3 comprises 15 residues. The V gene end was trimmed by 5 bases and the J gene end by 6 bases; junction bases not matched to a gene: 3. This CDR3 reads CASSTGLAGANEQFF. In DNA, the CDR3 is TGTGCCAGCAGTACGGGACTAGCGGGAGCCAATGAGCAGTTCTTC.

Ten or more counts support this clonotype. The chain combines TRBV30 with TRBJ1-5; 8 bases are shared with TRBD1. V was clipped by 5 bases and J by 6 bases; unmatched bases: 9. The CDR3 totals 14 residues. The germline V gene has CDR1 GTSNPN and CDR2 SVGIG (reference sequence). CDR3 bases: TGTGCCTGGGACCGGGACAGGACTCGTCAGCCCCAGCATTTT. Amino acids: CAWDRDRTRQPQHF.

There are a few counts of this clonotype. The J gene is TRBJ2-5, the V gene TRBV7-2; 7 bases match TRBD1. This CDR3 has 15 amino acids. CDR1 SGHTA and CDR2 FQGNSA come from the germline V gene. Trimming at V came to 2 bases and at J to 5 bases, leaving 8 bases not matched to a gene. Here the CDR3 reads CASSLSRGRVETQYF. CDR3 coding DNA: TGTGCCAGCAGCTTATCAAGGGGGCGGGTTGAGACCCAGTACTTC.

This sequence joins TRBV6-1 and TRBJ2-1, with 10 bases fitting TRBD1. This CDR3 comprises 15 residues. Trimming removed 5 bases from V and 2 bases from J; junction bases left unmatched: 3. Germline V CDR1 and CDR2: MNHNS, SASEGT. The CDR3 is CASSRTGGTYNEQFF. The CDR3 DNA sequence: TGTGCCAGCAGTCGGACAGGGGGGACCTACAATGAGCAGTTCTTC.

This clonotype was found many times. The V call is TRBV30, the J call TRBJ1-1, with 7 bases lining up with TRBD1. V shed 0 bases, J shed 3 bases, and the junction held 4 bases outside the gene matches. CDR1 and CDR2 (germline): GTSNPN, SVGIG (reference sequence). This CDR3 has 14 residues. The CDR3 here is CAWSVQGSHTEAFF. CDR3 DNA: TGTGCCTGGAGTGTACAGGGGTCGCACACTGAAGCTTTCTTT.

The chain recombines TRBV10-3 with TRBJ1-6, with a tentative D call TRBD1 (6 bases). The CDR3 is 14 residues long. Looked up from germline, CDR1 is ENHRY and CDR2 is SYGVKD. The V and J ends lost 6 bases and 9 bases respectively, with 15 bases between them. The CDR3 nucleotides read TGTGCCATCAGGGGCACAGGGAACGGTTCACCCCTCCACTTT. As protein: CAIRGTGNGSPLHF.

With respect to this clonotype: This clone may be a read error of a much larger clone one base away. CDR3 loop: CASSLTDEAYEQYF. For the CDR3, the DNA is TGTGCCAGCAGCTTAACCGACGAAGCCTACGAGCAGTACTTC. The chain has TRBV7-2 and TRBJ2-7; D uncertain. The germline V gene has CDR1 SGHTA and CDR2 FQGNSA. CDR3 length: 14 amino acids. V lost 2 bases to trimming and J lost 2 bases, with 10 bases between them.

This clonotype was counted many times. The chain joins TRBV20-1 to TRBJ2-3; no clear D gene. Germline CDR1 and CDR2: DFQATT and SNEGSKA (reference sequence). Trimming took off 5 bases at V and 0 bases at J, with 9 bases between the two ends. There are 13 residues in the CDR3. CDR3 loop: CSAASLSTDTQYF. CDR3 DNA sequence: TGCAGTGCTGCTTCCCTCAGCACAGATACGCAGTATTTT.

Turning to this clonotype: With only one base between it and a far larger clone, this is likely a read error. This chain connects TRBV28 to TRBJ2-1; D tentatively fits TRBD1 or TRBD2 (5 bases each). Germline-derived CDR1 and CDR2 are MDHEN and SYDVKM. This CDR3 region has 14 residues. The V and J ends lost 5 bases and 10 bases respectively, with 18 bases between them. Here the CDR3 reads CASSPSGHGDEQFF. In nucleotides, the CDR3 is TGTGCCAGCAGTCCCTCCGGCCATGGGGACGAGCAGTTCTTC.

This clonotype has at least ten counts. The genes are TRBV27 and TRBJ2-1, with D tentatively TRBD1 (6 bases). The V and J ends lost 6 bases and 8 bases respectively, with 17 bases between them. Germline V gene lookup returns CDR1 MNHEY and CDR2 SMNVEV (reference sequence). This CDR3 comprises 14 residues. The CDR3 DNA sequence: TGTGCCAGCAGCTTGTTGCAGGGGTGGGATGAGCAGTTCTTC. It encodes CASSLLQGWDEQFF.

This clonotype was recorded at least ten times. V is TRBV27 and J is TRBJ2-1; 7 bases agree with TRBD2. V was pared by 10 bases and J by 4 bases, with 7 bases of the junction left unmatched. The CDR3 sequence is 13 residues long. CDR1 and CDR2 (germline): MNHEY, SMNVEV (reference sequence). The CDR3 sequence is CATQRDSYNEQFF. The CDR3 nucleotides read TGTGCCACCCAGCGGGACTCGTACAATGAGCAGTTCTTC.

The rearrangement links TRBV6-2 or TRBV6-3 to TRBJ2-2; perhaps TRBD1 as D (5 bases). This CDR3 is built from 14 residues. Germline CDR1 and CDR2: MNHEY and SVGEGT. The germline V and J ends were trimmed by 4 bases and 9 bases, with 15 bases remaining between them. The DNA of the CDR3 is TGTGCCAGCAGTTTAGACAGATCAGCTCGGGAGCTGTTTTTT. Amino acids: CASSLDRSARELFF.

This clonotype appeared a few times. A much larger clone lies one base from this, so it may be a read error. This chain links TRBV12-3 or TRBV12-4 with TRBJ2-1, with D hard to call. The length of the CDR3 is 17 residues. V was cut by 6 bases and J by 0 bases, with 18 bases left in between. The CDR3 coding sequence is TGTGCCAGCAGCCCAAATCGGGTCGAATGCTCCTACAATGAGCAGTTCTTC. This sequence encodes CASSPNRVECSYNEQFF.